This TCR beta chain was captured in a study of beta chain features in type 1 diabetes. Study results and limitations: Among patients with Type 1 diabetes, TCRB CDR3s were moderately but significantly shorter in every one of the four CD4+ subsets.

This clone was detected a few times. Its specificity is not known. Germline V CDR1 and CDR2: MNHEY, SVGAGI. The CDR3 is made up of 14 amino acids. V lost 4 bases to trimming and J lost 4 bases, with 10 bases between them. Reverse transcribing all isolated RNA meant expressed TCRB transcripts were sequenced. The protocol was immunoSEQ multiplex PCR, while the TCRdb copy is restricted to in-frame clones and leaves out a portion. This table has approximately 250,000 clones, around 10% appearing once. It was one heparinised blood draw, averaging around 110 mL, that each donor gave. The chain combines TRBV6-5 with TRBJ1-4, with D maybe TRBD1 (5 bases). The source material was naive CD4+ T cells from blood. The sequence came from a woman aged 18-29 years in good health. DNA for the CDR3: TGTGCCAGCAGTTCGGACACTGTTAATGAAAAACTGTTTTTT. Translated, it gives CASSSDTVNEKLFF.